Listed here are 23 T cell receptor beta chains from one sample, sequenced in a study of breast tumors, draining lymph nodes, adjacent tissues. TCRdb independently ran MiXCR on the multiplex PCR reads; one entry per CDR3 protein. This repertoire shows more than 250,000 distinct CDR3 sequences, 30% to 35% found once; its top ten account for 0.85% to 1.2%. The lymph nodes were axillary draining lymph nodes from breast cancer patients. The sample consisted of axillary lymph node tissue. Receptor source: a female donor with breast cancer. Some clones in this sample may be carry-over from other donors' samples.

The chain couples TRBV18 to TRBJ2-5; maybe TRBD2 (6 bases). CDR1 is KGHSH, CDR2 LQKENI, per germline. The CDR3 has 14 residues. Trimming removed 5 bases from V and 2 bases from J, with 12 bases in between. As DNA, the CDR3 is TGTGCCAGCTCATCCTGGGGGGAGCAAGAGACCCAGTACTTC. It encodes CASSSWGEQETQYF.

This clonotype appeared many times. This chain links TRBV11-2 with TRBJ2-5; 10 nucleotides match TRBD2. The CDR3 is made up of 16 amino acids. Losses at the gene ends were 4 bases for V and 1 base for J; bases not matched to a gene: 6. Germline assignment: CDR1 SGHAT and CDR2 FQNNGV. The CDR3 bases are TGTGCCAGCAGCTACACAGCGGGAGGGAGCCAAGAGACCCAGTACTTC. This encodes CASSYTAGGSQETQYF.

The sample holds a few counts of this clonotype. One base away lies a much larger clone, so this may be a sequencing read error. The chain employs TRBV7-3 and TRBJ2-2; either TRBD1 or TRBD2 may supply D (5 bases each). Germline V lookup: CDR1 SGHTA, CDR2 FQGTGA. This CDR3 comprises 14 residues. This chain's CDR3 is CASGLNRDGGELFF. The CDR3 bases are TGTGCCAGCGGCTTAAACCGGGACGGCGGGGAGCTGTTTTTT.

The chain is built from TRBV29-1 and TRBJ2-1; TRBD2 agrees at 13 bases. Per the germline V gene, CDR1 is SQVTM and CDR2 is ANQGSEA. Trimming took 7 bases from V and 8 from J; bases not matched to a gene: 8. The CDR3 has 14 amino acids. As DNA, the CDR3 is TGCAGCGCCGGACTAGCGGGAGTCGGTCATGAGCAGTTCTTC. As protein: CSAGLAGVGHEQFF.

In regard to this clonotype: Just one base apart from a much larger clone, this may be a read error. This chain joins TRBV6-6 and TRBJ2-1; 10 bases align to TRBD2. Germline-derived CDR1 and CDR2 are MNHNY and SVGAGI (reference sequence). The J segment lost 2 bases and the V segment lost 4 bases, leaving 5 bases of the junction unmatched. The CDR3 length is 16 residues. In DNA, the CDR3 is TGTGCCAGCAGTTCCTACACTAGCGGGACCTACAATGAGCAGTTCTTC. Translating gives CASSSYTSGTYNEQFF.

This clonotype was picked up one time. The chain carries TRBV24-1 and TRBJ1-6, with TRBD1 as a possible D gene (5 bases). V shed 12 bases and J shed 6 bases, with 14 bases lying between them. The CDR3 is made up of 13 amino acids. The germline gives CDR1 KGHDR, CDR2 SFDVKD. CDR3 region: CAPIAGPNSPLHF. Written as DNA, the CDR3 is TGTGCCCCAATAGCGGGGCCTAATTCACCCCTCCACTTT.

CDR3 nucleotides: TGTGCCAGCAGTTACTACCGGGTCTATGGCTACACCTTC. Its translation: CASSYYRVYGYTF. The V call is TRBV6-2 or TRBV6-3, the J call TRBJ1-2; unclear D gene. Trimming took off 1 base at V and 4 bases at J, with 7 bases between the two ends. Looked up from germline, CDR1 is MNHEY and CDR2 is SVGEGT. The CDR3 contains 13 residues.

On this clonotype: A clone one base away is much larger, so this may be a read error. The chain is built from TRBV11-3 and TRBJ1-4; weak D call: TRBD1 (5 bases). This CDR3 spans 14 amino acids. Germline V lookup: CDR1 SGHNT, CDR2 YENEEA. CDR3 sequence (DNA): TGTGCCAGCAGCTTAGCAGGGTTGGGTGAAAAACTGCTTTTT. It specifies CASSLAGLGEKLLF.

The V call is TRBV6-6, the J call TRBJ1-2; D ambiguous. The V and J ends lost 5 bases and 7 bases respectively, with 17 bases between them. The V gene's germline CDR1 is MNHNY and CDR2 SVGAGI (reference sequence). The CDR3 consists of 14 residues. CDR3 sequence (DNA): TGTGCCAGCAGTCACGGTGGCAAGAGGGTTGGCTACACCTTC. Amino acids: CASSHGGKRVGYTF.

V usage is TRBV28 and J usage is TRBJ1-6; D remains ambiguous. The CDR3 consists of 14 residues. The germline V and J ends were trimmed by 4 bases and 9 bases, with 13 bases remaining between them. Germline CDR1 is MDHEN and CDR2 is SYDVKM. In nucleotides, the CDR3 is TGTGCCAGCAGTTCCCGGGATGGGTTTTCACCCCTCCACTTT. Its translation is CASSSRDGFSPLHF.

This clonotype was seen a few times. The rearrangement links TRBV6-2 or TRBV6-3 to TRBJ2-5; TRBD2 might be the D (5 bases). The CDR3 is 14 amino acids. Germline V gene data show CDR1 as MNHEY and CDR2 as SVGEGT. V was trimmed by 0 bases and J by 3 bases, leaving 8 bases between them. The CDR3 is CASSYSRGKETQYF. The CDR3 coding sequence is TGTGCCAGCAGTTACTCCCGGGGAAAAGAGACCCAGTACTTC.

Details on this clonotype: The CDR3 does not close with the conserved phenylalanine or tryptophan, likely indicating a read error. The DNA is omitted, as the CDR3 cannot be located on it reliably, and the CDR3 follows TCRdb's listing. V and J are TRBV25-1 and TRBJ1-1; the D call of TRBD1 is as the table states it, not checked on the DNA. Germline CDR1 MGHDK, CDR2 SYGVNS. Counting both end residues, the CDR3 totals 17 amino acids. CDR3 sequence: CASTRGGAGRMNTEASL.

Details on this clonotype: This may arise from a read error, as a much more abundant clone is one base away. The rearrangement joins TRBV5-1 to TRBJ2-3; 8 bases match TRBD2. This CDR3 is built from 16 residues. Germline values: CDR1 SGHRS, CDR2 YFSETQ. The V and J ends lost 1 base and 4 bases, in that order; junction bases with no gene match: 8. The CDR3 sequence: CASSLLSGRAADTQYF. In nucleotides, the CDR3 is TGCGCCAGCAGCTTGCTAAGCGGGAGAGCCGCAGATACGCAGTATTTT.

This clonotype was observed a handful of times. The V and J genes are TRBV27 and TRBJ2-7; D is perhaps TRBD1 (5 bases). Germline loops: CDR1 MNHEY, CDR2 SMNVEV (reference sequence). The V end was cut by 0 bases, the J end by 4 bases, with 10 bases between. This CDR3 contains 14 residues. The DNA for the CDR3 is TGTGCCAGCAGTTTATCATCCCGACAGTACGAGCAGTACTTC. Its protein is CASSLSSRQYEQYF.

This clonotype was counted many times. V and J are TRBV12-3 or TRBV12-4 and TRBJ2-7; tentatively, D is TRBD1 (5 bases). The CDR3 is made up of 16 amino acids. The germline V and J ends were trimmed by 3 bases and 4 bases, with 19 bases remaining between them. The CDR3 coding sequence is TGTGCCAGCAGTTTCGGCTCGCTAGGGGATAAGTACGAGCAGTACTTC. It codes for CASSFGSLGDKYEQYF.

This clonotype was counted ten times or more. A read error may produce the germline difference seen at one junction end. The CDR3 nucleotides read TGTGCTAGCAGCCCCGGACTAGTGGATACGCAGTATTTT. Protein: CASSPGLVDTQYF. The chain employs TRBV7-7 and TRBJ2-3; 7 positions match TRBD2. The germline CDR1 and CDR2 sequences are SSHAT and FNYEAQ (reference sequence). This CDR3 spans 13 amino acids.

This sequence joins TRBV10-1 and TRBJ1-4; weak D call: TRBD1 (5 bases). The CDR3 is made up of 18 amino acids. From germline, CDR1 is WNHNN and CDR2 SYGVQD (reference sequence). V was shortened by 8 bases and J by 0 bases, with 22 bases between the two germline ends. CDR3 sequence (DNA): TGCGCCAGCCCTGGAACAGGAAGAAAACCCTCAACTAATGAAAAACTGTTTTTT. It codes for CASPGTGRKPSTNEKLFF.

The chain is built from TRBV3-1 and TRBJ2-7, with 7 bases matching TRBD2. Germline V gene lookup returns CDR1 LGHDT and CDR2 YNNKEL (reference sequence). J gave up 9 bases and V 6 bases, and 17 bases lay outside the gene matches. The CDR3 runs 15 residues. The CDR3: CASSSTPVAGTMQYF. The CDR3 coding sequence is TGTGCCAGCAGTTCCACTCCCGTAGCGGGCACGATGCAGTACTTC.

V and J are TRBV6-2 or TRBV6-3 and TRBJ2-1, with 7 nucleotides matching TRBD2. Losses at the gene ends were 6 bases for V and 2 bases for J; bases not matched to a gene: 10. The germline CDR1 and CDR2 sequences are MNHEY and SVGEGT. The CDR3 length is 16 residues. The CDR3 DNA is TGTGCCAGCAGCTACCCCGCGGGGGTTGCCTACAATGAGCAGTTCTTC. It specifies CASSYPAGVAYNEQFF.

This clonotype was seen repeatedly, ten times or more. CDR3 sequence reads: CASSPPTGYYGYTF. The CDR3 DNA reads as TGTGCCAGCAGTCCCCCGACAGGGTACTATGGCTACACCTTC. The V gene is TRBV5-8, the J gene TRBJ1-2, with 7 bases fitting TRBD1. This CDR3 is built from 14 residues. Trimming removed 5 bases from V and 3 bases from J; junction bases left unmatched: 7. Germline assignment: CDR1 SGHTS and CDR2 YDEGEE.

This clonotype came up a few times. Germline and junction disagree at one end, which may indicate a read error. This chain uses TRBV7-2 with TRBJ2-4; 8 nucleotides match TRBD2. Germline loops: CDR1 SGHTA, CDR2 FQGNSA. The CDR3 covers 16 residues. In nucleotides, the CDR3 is TGTGCCAGCAGCCCTAGAGGTAGCGGGGCCAGAAACATTCAGTACTTC. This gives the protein CASSPRGSGARNIQYF. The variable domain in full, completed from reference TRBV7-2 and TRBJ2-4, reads GAGVSQSPSNKVTEKGKDVELRCDPISGHTALYWYRQSLGQGLEFLIYFQGNSAPDKSGLPSDRFSAERTGGSVSTLTIQRTQQEDSAVYLCASSPRGSGARNIQYFGAGTRLSVL.

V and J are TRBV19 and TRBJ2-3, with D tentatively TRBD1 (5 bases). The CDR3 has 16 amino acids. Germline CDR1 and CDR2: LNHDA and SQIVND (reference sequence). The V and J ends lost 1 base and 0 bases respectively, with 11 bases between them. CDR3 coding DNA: TGTGCCAGTAGTATAGGTGGGGCCCTTAGCACAGATACGCAGTATTTT. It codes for CASSIGGALSTDTQYF.

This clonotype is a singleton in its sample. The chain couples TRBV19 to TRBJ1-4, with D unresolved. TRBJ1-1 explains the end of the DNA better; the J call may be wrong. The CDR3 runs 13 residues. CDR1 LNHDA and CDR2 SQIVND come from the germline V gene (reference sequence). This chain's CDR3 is CASRETGGDEAFF. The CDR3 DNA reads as TGTGCCAGTAGGGAGACGGGCGGGGATGAAGCTTTCTTT.